The present entry profiles one T cell receptor (beta chain) with its context. The investigators amplified TCR beta CDR3 regions from RNA transcripts. During a first-round RT-PCR of the TCR CDR3, the HTBI primer set was used. One entry per CDR3 protein, called by TCRdb with MiXCR from the multiplex PCR reads. The data contain around 450,000 distinct CDR3 sequences, approximately 14% of them singletons. This sample is drawn from a study of T cells in Graves' hyperthyroidism and ophthalmopathy. Looked up from germline, CDR1 is LGHNA and CDR2 is YSLEER. CDR3 length equals 17 residues. Trimming took 0 bases from V and 6 from J; bases not matched to a gene: 11. Stable Graves' hyperthyroidism meant no ophthalmopathy progression within 18 months. Patients were excluded because of uncontrolled infection, other autoimmune disease, pregnancy or lactation. PBMCs were collected from a roughly 10 ml volume of fresh peripheral blood.

This chain joins TRBV4-3 and TRBJ1-5; 7 bases line up with TRBD1. The sequencing input was blood. This sequence originates from a woman under 30 with Graves' hyperthyroidism. The CDR3: CASSQDFMTPGGQPQHF. The DNA of the CDR3 is TGCGCCAGCAGCCAAGATTTCATGACCCCAGGGGGTCAGCCCCAGCATTTT.